The clone carrying this TCR beta chain is judged medium-sized. Its specificity is unknown. This record comes from a study of circulating CD8 cells and anti-PD-1 response in melanoma. The study, taken as a whole, reports: Generally, no replicate experiments were performed. Previously treated and treatment-naive patients were pooled together. Published repertoire comparisons used only baseline and M1 samples from a small cohort with few responders. DNEG was most diverse; TIGIT repertoires were least diverse.

Sorting of live CD3+CD8+TCRalphabeta+ cells by PD-1 and/or TIGIT gave four subsets. Using approximately 15 ng of total RNA, TCR libraries were made with the QIAseq Immune Repertoire TCR panel. MiXCR, applied by TCRdb to the reads, yields one record per CDR3 protein. This table holds several hundred distinct CDR3 sequences, more than 7% found once. Unmatched junction bases numbered 7, after V lost 6 bases and J lost 0 bases. Germline CDR1 is SGHTA and CDR2 is FQGNSA. CDR3 length: 17 residues. The V call is TRBV7-2, the J call TRBJ1-6; 8 nucleotides agree with TRBD1. The starting material was CD8+ T cells from PBMCs, obtained at baseline or after one month of anti-PD-1 therapy (not recorded which). The TCR was taken from a human donor with melanoma. The CDR3 sequence: CASRRQGTSSYNSPLHF. The CDR3, as DNA: TGTGCCAGCAGACGACAGGGGACTAGCTCCTATAATTCACCCCTCCACTTT. Combining the CDR3 with reference TRBV7-2 and TRBJ1-6 gives the whole variable domain GAGVSQSPSNKVTEKGKDVELRCDPISGHTALYWYRQSLGQGLEFLIYFQGNSAPDKSGLPSDRFSAERTGGSVSTLTIQRTQQEDSAVYLCASRRQGTSSYNSPLHFGNGTRLTVT.